Following are 21 T cell receptor beta chains from one sample sequenced in a study of blood T cell repertoires in COVID-19. Data came from immunoSEQ multiplex PCR; TCRdb stores just in-frame clones and leaves some out. The data contain about 84,000 clones, about 86% of them singletons. The material sequenced was peripheral blood. The receptors originated from a man aged 80 or over with active or convalescent COVID-19.

The count of this clone is one. J is TRBJ1-5 and V is TRBV11-2; D is unclear. Trimming left V 0 bases short and J 7 bases short, with 7 bases between. The CDR3 is 13 residues long. Germline V CDR1 and CDR2: SGHAT, FQNNGV. Written as DNA, the CDR3 is TGTGCCAGCAGCTTAGATCAATTGCAGCCCCAGCATTTT. It yields the protein CASSLDQLQPQHF. Full variable domain (missing parts from reference TRBV11-2 and TRBJ1-5): EAGVAQSPRYKIIEKRQSVAFWCNPISGHATLYWYQQILGQGPKLLIQFQNNGVVDDSQLPKDRFSAERLKGVDSTLKIQPAKLEDSAVYLCASSLDQLQPQHFGDGTRLSIL.

This clone was found a few times. CDR3 sequence: CATSDLSSRGNEQFF. Written as DNA, the CDR3 is TGTGCCACCAGTGATTTGTCTAGCAGGGGCAATGAGCAGTTCTTC. The chain employs TRBV24-1 and TRBJ2-1, with D possibly TRBD1 on 6 matching bases. The germline V gene encodes CDR1 KGHDR and CDR2 SFDVKD. Trimming cost V 0 bases and J 6 bases, with 11 bases left between them. The CDR3 is 15 amino acids.

The chain has TRBV7-2 and TRBJ1-1, with 8 bases matching TRBD1. Germline V CDR1 and CDR2: SGHTA, FQGNSA. V lost 4 bases, J lost 9 bases, and 7 bases stayed unmatched. The CDR3 consists of 13 residues. The CDR3 loop is CASSYGTGEQAFF. DNA for the CDR3: TGTGCCAGCAGCTACGGGACAGGAGAACAAGCTTTCTTT.

The gene calls are TRBV6-5 and TRBJ1-1, with D possibly being TRBD1 (6 bases). This CDR3 spans 12 amino acids. Per germline, CDR1 MNHEY and CDR2 SVGAGI. V dropped 4 bases and J dropped 4 bases, with 7 bases sitting between them. CDR3 residues: CASSFRGTEAFF. The CDR3 bases are TGTGCCAGCAGTTTCAGGGGCACTGAAGCTTTCTTT.

The chain combines TRBV2 with TRBJ2-1, with 12 positions matching TRBD2. The length of the CDR3 is 14 residues. Germline V gene lookup returns CDR1 SNHLY and CDR2 FYNNEI. J gave up 9 bases and V 4 bases, and 4 bases lay outside the gene matches. This CDR3 reads CASSVTSGGVEQFF. In nucleotides, the CDR3 is TGTGCCAGCAGTGTGACTAGCGGGGGCGTTGAGCAGTTCTTC.

The V gene is TRBV18, the J gene TRBJ2-1, with D hard to call. The length of the CDR3 is 12 residues. The germline V gene has CDR1 KGHSH and CDR2 LQKENI. V shed 2 bases and J shed 8 bases, with 7 bases lying between them. Here the CDR3 reads CASSPFRDEQFF. The CDR3 nucleotides read TGTGCCAGCTCACCATTCCGGGATGAGCAGTTCTTC.

The genes are TRBV13 and TRBJ2-3, with TRBD1 as a possible D gene (5 bases). This CDR3 has 17 residues. V was cut by 4 bases and J by 0 bases, with 17 bases left in between. CDR1 is PRHDT and CDR2 is FYEKMQ in the germline V gene (reference sequence). The CDR3 here is CASSSYQGLPSTDTQYF. The CDR3 DNA reads TGTGCCAGCAGCTCATACCAGGGCTTACCGAGCACAGATACGCAGTATTTT.

The gene calls are TRBV6-2 or TRBV6-3 and TRBJ2-3, with TRBD2 matching over 10 bases. Looked up from germline, CDR1 is MNHEY and CDR2 is SVGEGT. The CDR3 is 16 residues long. Trimming at V came to 5 bases and at J to 3 bases, leaving 8 bases not matched to a gene. The CDR3: CASSTRTSGLTDTQYF. The CDR3 bases are TGTGCCAGCAGTACCCGGACTAGCGGATTAACAGATACGCAGTATTTT.

The chain couples TRBV28 to TRBJ1-1; D is perhaps TRBD1 (6 bases). This CDR3 has 13 residues. V was shortened by 7 bases and J by 3 bases, with 12 bases between the two germline ends. Germline-derived CDR1 and CDR2 are MDHEN and SYDVKM. The CDR3 region is CASILQGYTEAFF. CDR3 sequence (DNA): TGTGCCAGCATACTACAGGGATACACTGAAGCTTTCTTT.

This chain connects TRBV9 to TRBJ2-1; 8 positions match TRBD2. CDR1 is SGDLS, CDR2 YYNGEE, per germline. The V and J ends lost 0 bases and 6 bases, in that order; junction bases with no gene match: 5. CDR3 length equals 15 residues. The chain's CDR3 is CASSVVAGGVNEQFF. The CDR3 DNA reads as TGTGCCAGCAGCGTAGTTGCGGGGGGTGTCAATGAGCAGTTCTTC.

The chain uses TRBV5-4 and TRBJ2-6; D is unresolved. The germline V and J ends were trimmed by 4 bases and 0 bases, with 8 bases remaining between them. Germline loops: CDR1 SGHNT, CDR2 YYREEE (reference sequence). This CDR3 comprises 15 residues. In DNA, the CDR3 is TGTGCCAGCAGCCTTGACAACTCTGGGGCCAACGTCCTGACTTTC. Translating it yields CASSLDNSGANVLTF.

A few counts support this clone. The V and J genes are TRBV4-1 and TRBJ2-7; 8 positions agree with TRBD2. Trimming took 4 bases from V and 0 from J; bases not matched to a gene: 2. Germline values: CDR1 MGHRA, CDR2 YSYEKL. This CDR3 has 14 residues. In DNA, the CDR3 is TGCGCCAGCAGCCCCAGCGGGAGCTCCTACGAGCAGTACTTC. Encoded protein: CASSPSGSSYEQYF.

This rearrangement joins TRBV3-1 (or the pseudogene TRBV3-2) to TRBJ2-1, with 13 bases lining up with TRBD2. CDR3 length: 16 amino acids. Trimming removed 3 bases from V and 7 bases from J; junction bases left unmatched: 6. The germline V gene has CDR1 LGHDT and CDR2 YNNKEL (reference sequence). The CDR3 DNA is TGTGCCAGCAGCCAGAGATGGACTAGCGGGGGAAATGAGCAGTTCTTC. The encoded protein is CASSQRWTSGGNEQFF.

The chain uses TRBV6-6 and TRBJ2-7, with a tentative D call TRBD2 (5 bases). Germline V lookup: CDR1 MNHNY, CDR2 SVGAGI (reference sequence). V shed 0 bases and J shed 4 bases, with 10 bases lying between them. The CDR3 has 14 residues. The CDR3: CASSYSPGRYEQYF. CDR3 nucleotide sequence: TGTGCCAGCAGTTACTCCCCGGGGAGATACGAGCAGTACTTC.

V and J are TRBV2 and TRBJ1-1; D possibly corresponds to TRBD1 (5 bases). This CDR3 has 15 residues. Trimming took off 4 bases at V and 4 bases at J, with 16 bases between the two ends. CDR1 and CDR2 (germline): SNHLY, FYNNEI. The CDR3 DNA follows: TGTGCCAGCAGTGGGGCAAGGGGATCGGTCACTGAAGCTTTCTTT. Protein product: CASSGARGSVTEAFF.

This clone was seen more than once but under ten times. The genes are TRBV11-2 and TRBJ1-1, with 7 bases identical to TRBD1. Per the germline V gene, CDR1 is SGHAT and CDR2 is FQNNGV. V dropped 4 bases and J dropped 7; count of bases not matched to a gene: 6. The CDR3 spans 13 residues. The CDR3 spells CASSYTGTVEAFF. The CDR3 coding sequence is TGTGCCAGCAGCTATACCGGGACAGTTGAAGCTTTCTTT.

The V gene is TRBV27, the J gene TRBJ1-1, with 9 bases aligning to TRBD1. V dropped 9 bases and J dropped 4; count of bases not matched to a gene: 12. This CDR3 has 15 amino acids. CDR1 is MNHEY, CDR2 SMNVEV, per germline (reference sequence). CDR3 loop: CASTKGQGFGTEAFF. CDR3 bases: TGTGCCAGTACTAAGGGACAGGGTTTCGGCACTGAAGCTTTCTTT.

The V and J genes are TRBV4-3 and TRBJ2-5, with D perhaps matching TRBD1 (7 bases). This CDR3 has 16 residues. Germline assignment: CDR1 LGHNA and CDR2 YSLEER. Trimming stripped 0 bases from V and 1 base from J, with 12 bases between. CDR3 protein: CASSQDYQGGQETQYF. CDR3 sequence (DNA): TGCGCCAGCAGCCAAGATTACCAGGGGGGCCAAGAGACCCAGTACTTC.

This clone turned up a few times. J is TRBJ2-1 and V is TRBV25-1, with 9 bases that match TRBD1. V gave up 3 bases and J gave up 2 bases; unmatched junction bases: 5. Germline CDR1 and CDR2: MGHDK and SYGVNS. CDR3 length: 16 amino acids. This chain's CDR3 is CASSDTGQGAYNEQFF. CDR3 coding DNA: TGTGCCAGCAGTGACACGGGACAGGGAGCCTACAATGAGCAGTTCTTC. The full variable domain, with the rest looked up from reference TRBV25-1 and TRBJ2-1, is EADIYQTPRYLVIGTGKKITLECSQTMGHDKMYWYQQDPGMELHLIHYSYGVNSTEKGDLSSESTVSRIRTEHFPLTLESARPSHTSQYLCASSDTGQGAYNEQFFGPGTRLTVL.

V and J are TRBV2 and TRBJ2-2; 9 bases are shared with TRBD2. From germline, CDR1 is SNHLY and CDR2 FYNNEI. This CDR3 is 16 amino acids long. The ends lost 6 bases at V and 3 bases at J; junction bases unmatched: 8. In DNA form, the CDR3 reads TGTGCCAGCAGCGGGGAAGCGGGAGGACACACCGGGGAGCTGTTTTTT. This encodes CASSGEAGGHTGELFF.

The V gene is TRBV23-1, the J gene TRBJ2-5; D possibly corresponds to TRBD1 (5 bases). TRBV23-1 is assigned to the ORF class and has an uncertain function. The V end was cut by 2 bases, the J end by 5 bases, with 12 bases between. This CDR3 has 14 amino acids. The CDR3 DNA is TGCGCCAGCAGTCAAGCTCCAGGGCCTGAGACCCAGTACTTC. Protein product: CASSQAPGPETQYF.